The rows below give T cell receptor beta chains drawn from one sample of a study of CXCR3-negative and CXCR3-positive naive CD8 T cells. Reprocessing the 5' RACE reads, TCRdb reports a single entry for every CDR3 protein and omits DNA. The repertoire table contains over 150,000 distinct CDR3 sequences. Sequenced material: naive CXCR3+ CD8+ T cells from blood. Every receptor here comes from a human donor in good health. Some clones in this sample may be carry-over from other donors' samples. The CDR3 runs from the conserved cysteine through the conserved F or W.

cdr3_aa j_call cdr3_length v_call
CASSSIAGGTDTQYF TRBJ2-3 15 TRBV5-1
CASSTTSGVYNEQFF TRBJ2-1 15 TRBV5-5
CATGPPGGQYF TRBJ2-7 11 TRBV6-5
CASRDARLSYEQYF TRBJ2-7 14 TRBV2
CASSTKDRGRTEAFF TRBJ1-1 15 TRBV12-3/TRBV12-4
CASSDSVGGFYNEQFF TRBJ2-1 16 TRBV2
CASSLRWSAGAEAFF TRBJ1-1 15 TRBV5-1
CASSLLPGEFTGELFF TRBJ2-2 16 TRBV27
CSVDGTGSSYEQYF TRBJ2-7 14 TRBV29-1
CASRRQGTYEQYF TRBJ2-7 13 TRBV2
CASSQGRGGPNEQFF TRBJ2-1 15 TRBV14
CASSLNSFFEQYF TRBJ2-7 13 TRBV11-2
CASGPGRNQETQYF TRBJ2-5 14 TRBV18
CASSLTILPSGRRVEETQYF TRBJ2-5 20 TRBV7-8
CASSQGADRGVWGDGELFF TRBJ2-2 19 TRBV4-2
CASSDGQYEQYF TRBJ2-7 12 TRBV2
CASSQRLAWQETQYF TRBJ2-5 15 TRBV4-2
CSARAGADTEAFF TRBJ1-1 13 TRBV20-1
CASSFTTLNYEQYF TRBJ2-7 14 TRBV12-3/TRBV12-4
CASRRQETSGGAYTQYF TRBJ2-3 17 TRBV7-2
CASSFSGVAYNEQFF TRBJ2-1 15 TRBV7-6
CASSYAGSYEQYF TRBJ2-7 13 TRBV6-2/TRBV6-3
CATAPNLRLAGKQETQYF TRBJ2-5 18 TRBV6-6
CASSQDLGYEQYF TRBJ2-7 13 TRBV4-1
CASTAMGQRDTGELFF TRBJ2-2 16 TRBV28
CSAWDLGSYEQYF TRBJ2-7 13 TRBV20-1
CASSTGGTEAFF TRBJ1-1 12 TRBV12-3/TRBV12-4
CASSLSPGTSMEETQYF TRBJ2-5 17 TRBV3-1
CASSQFAWVTDSTDTQYF TRBJ2-3 18 TRBV5-5
CASSPRESDEQYF TRBJ2-7 13 TRBV11-3
CAIRSGTSGYEQYF TRBJ2-7 14 TRBV10-3
CASSEEQGAIEQFF TRBJ2-1 14 TRBV10-2
CASSAPAGDYEQYF TRBJ2-7 14 TRBV7-9
CASTPGAGYTF TRBJ1-2 11 TRBV6-6
CAISETGGNTEAFF TRBJ1-1 14 TRBV10-3
CAISESGRGNTEAFF TRBJ1-1 15 TRBV10-3
CASSPTSGRANTGELFF TRBJ2-2 17 TRBV7-6